This is a list of T cell receptor beta chains from one sample in a study of blood T cell repertoires in COVID-19. Measured with immunoSEQ multiplex PCR; TCRdb has only the in-frame clones, and not every one. This table holds some 80,000 clones, roughly 90% found once. The sequenced sample consisted of peripheral blood. These receptors were taken from a human donor in a cohort sampled during active COVID-19. Each CDR3 is given with its conserved first and last residue.

V gene	CDR3 length	J gene	CDR3 protein
TRBV4-1	13	TRBJ2-5	CASSQDRGQTQYF
TRBV4-1	16	TRBJ1-3	CASSQDRTGPGNTIYF
TRBV9	18	TRBJ2-3	CASSVEAGGPIGTDTQYF
TRBV11-2	13	TRBJ1-2	CASSPDRNYGYTF
TRBV25-1	13	TRBJ1-2	CASSESRGYGYTF
TRBV14	16	TRBJ2-5	CASSQEETGYQETQYF
TRBV4-1	16	TRBJ2-5	CASSQGGLADGETQYF
TRBV4-2	15	TRBJ2-7	CASSQVGGGSYEQYF
TRBV7-2	15	TRBJ1-1	CASSLGGTGNTEAFF
TRBV7-2	16	TRBJ2-3	CASSLGAGGLADTQYF
TRBV9	14	TRBJ1-1	CASSSRTENTEAFF
TRBV30	14	TRBJ2-7	CAWNLGQGGYEQYF
TRBV14	13	TRBJ2-7	CASSQAGPYEQYF
TRBV6-2/TRBV6-3	16	TRBJ2-2	CASSYNGGENPGELFF
TRBV11-3	15	TRBJ2-6	CASSFSGSGANVLTF
TRBV5-1	18	TRBJ2-5	CASSRRLAGARGRETQYF
TRBV7-3	14	TRBJ1-2	CASRSGEGRWGYTF
TRBV10-1	15	TRBJ2-6	CASHDRDSGANVLTF
TRBV5-8	15	TRBJ1-2	CASSLDGRQNYGYTF
TRBV15	16	TRBJ2-5	CATSIEFSPAGETQYF
TRBV7-2	13	TRBJ2-5	CASSLDTAETQYF
TRBV2	13	TRBJ1-6	CASMGQGAPPLHF
TRBV19	18	TRBJ2-1	CASSIIGPGTSVHNEQFF
TRBV6-6	15	TRBJ2-2	CASRYDRGLTGELFF
TRBV7-6	16	TRBJ2-7	CASSLVLAGGSYEQYF
TRBV29-1	11	TRBJ2-7	CSVEDPGEQYF
TRBV2	14	TRBJ1-5	CASSARQGQQPQHF
TRBV12-3/TRBV12-4	12	TRBJ2-7	CASSPGNYEQYF
TRBV21-1	14	TRBJ2-7	CASVGRSSSYEQYF
TRBV6-2/TRBV6-3	14	TRBJ1-2	CASSHLPTDRAHTF
TRBV9	17	TRBJ1-1	CASSVGLVGQMNTEAFF
TRBV2	15	TRBJ1-1	CASSGDRGMNTEAFF
TRBV5-1	17	TRBJ2-1	CASSYSRPGSSYNEQFF
TRBV4-3	15	TRBJ1-6	CASSQTTGDNSPLHF
TRBV12-3/TRBV12-4	13	TRBJ2-1	CASSLNFDNEQFF